The clone carrying this TCR beta chain was observed a single time. The germline gives CDR1 SGHRS, CDR2 YFSETQ. The V end was cut by 4 bases, the J end by 3 bases, with 11 bases between. CDR3 length: 13 residues. This entry belongs to a study of technical replicates of blood from a few donors. Measured with immunoSEQ multiplex PCR; TCRdb has only the in-frame clones, and not every one. Of tens of thousands of clones listed, less than 95% are singletons. This chain joins TRBV5-1 and TRBJ2-7, with D perhaps matching TRBD1 (5 bases). The receptor comes from a human donor in good health. Sequenced sample: T cells isolated from PBMCs. In DNA, the CDR3 is TGCGCCAGCAGCCAGGGCCCCGTCTACGAGCAGTACTTC. Translated: CASSQGPVYEQYF.